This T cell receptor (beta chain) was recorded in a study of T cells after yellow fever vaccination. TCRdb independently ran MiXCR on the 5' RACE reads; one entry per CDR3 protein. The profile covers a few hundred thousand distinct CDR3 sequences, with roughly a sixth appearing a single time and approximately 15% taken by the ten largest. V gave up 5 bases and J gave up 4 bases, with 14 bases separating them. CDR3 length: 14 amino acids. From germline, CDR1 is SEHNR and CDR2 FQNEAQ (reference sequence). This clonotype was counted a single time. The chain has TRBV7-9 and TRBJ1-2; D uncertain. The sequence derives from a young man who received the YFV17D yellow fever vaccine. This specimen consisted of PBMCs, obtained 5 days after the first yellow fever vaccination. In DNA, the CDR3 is TGTGCCAGCAGCCTCTCGAACAGTGGCTATGGCTACACCTTC. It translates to CASSLSNSGYGYTF.